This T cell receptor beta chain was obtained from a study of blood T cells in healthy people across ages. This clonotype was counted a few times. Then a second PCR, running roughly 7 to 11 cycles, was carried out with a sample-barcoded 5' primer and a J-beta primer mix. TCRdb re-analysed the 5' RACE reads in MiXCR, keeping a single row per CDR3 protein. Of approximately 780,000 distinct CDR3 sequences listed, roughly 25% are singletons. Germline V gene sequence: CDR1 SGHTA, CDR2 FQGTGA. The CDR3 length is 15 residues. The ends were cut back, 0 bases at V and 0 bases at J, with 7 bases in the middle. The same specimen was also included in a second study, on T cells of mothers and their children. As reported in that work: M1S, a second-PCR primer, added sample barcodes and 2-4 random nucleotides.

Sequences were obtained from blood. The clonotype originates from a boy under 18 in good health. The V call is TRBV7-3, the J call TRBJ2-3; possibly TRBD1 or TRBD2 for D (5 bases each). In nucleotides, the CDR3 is TGTGCCAGCAGCTTAACGGGACCTAGCACAGATACGCAGTATTTT. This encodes CASSLTGPSTDTQYF. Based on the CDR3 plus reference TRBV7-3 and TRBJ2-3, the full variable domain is GAGVSQTPSNKVTEKGKYVELRCDPISGHTALYWYRQSLGQGPEFLIYFQGTGAADDSGLPNDRFFAVRPEGSVSTLKIQRTERGDSAVYLCASSLTGPSTDTQYFGPGTRLTVL.